The 3 T cell receptor beta chains presented below share a single source sample, sequenced in a study (dated by TCRdb to 2016 to 2017). Library construction relied on RT-PCR. Reads for this sample came from an Illumina MiSeq. TCRdb applied fastp at Q25 and MiXCR to the public reads, then kept only in-frame beta chains. CDR3 protein duplicates are merged, each entry listing the most common genes and DNA. In this sample the table shows 550,000 to 750,000 distinct CDR3 sequences, approximately 15% of which occur a single time. The ten largest account for roughly 3.6% of the sample. Input material: memory CD4+ T cells from blood. Every receptor here comes from a female donor in good health, serving as a healthy control.

This clonotype was counted a few times. This chain joins TRBV20-1 and TRBJ2-1, with TRBD2 matching over 8 bases. Per germline, CDR1 DFQATT and CDR2 SNEGSKA (reference sequence). CDR3 length equals 14 residues. Trimming took 5 bases from V and 4 from J; bases not matched to a gene: 7. CDR3: CSAPGLAPYNEQFF. In DNA, the CDR3 is TGCAGTGCTCCCGGACTAGCACCGTACAATGAGCAGTTCTTC.

In its sample, this clonotype was seen many times. V is TRBV5-6 and J is TRBJ2-1; tentatively, D is TRBD2 (6 bases). There are 15 residues in the CDR3. In germline, CDR1 is SGHDT, CDR2 YYEEEE. V lost 6 bases and J 2 bases, leaving 15 bases between the germline ends. The CDR3 DNA reads TGTGCCAGCACCGAAGCGGGCGGACCCTACAATGAGCAGTTCTTC. It specifies CASTEAGGPYNEQFF.

This clonotype has ten or more counts. The chain uses TRBV20-1 and TRBJ1-6; D possibly corresponds to TRBD1 (6 bases). Germline V gene data show CDR1 as DFQATT and CDR2 as SNEGSKA (reference sequence). V was cut by 6 bases and J by 0 bases, with 18 bases left in between. The CDR3 sequence is 17 residues long. The CDR3 DNA reads as TGCAGTGCCACAGGGAACGACAGGAGCTCCTATAATTCACCCCTCCACTTT. Its translation is CSATGNDRSSYNSPLHF.